This T cell receptor beta chain was found in a study of T-cell reconstitution after alpha-beta-depleted transplantation in children. This CDR3 has 13 residues. CDR1 is WSHSY, CDR2 SAAADI, per germline. Trimming took off 10 bases at V and 6 bases at J, with 15 bases between the two ends. This clonotype has a handful of counts. The target antigen is unknown. A TCRbeta library incorporating unique molecular identifiers was prepared. Each CDR3 protein is one row after TCRdb ran MiXCR on the PCR reads. There are about 300,000 distinct CDR3 sequences in the sample; 7.5% to 9% occur only once, and 9.1% lies in the top ten. Findings and limits, study-wide: Alpha-beta T cells present about two months after transplant were reported to originate from several hundred expanded graft clones. Surviving thymic progenitors and recipient T cells were the source of high TCRbeta diversity at day 60 in some patients. Diversity and T-cell counts at one year after transplant derived mostly from new T cells.

The rearrangement uses TRBV10-2 and TRBJ2-2; D ambiguous. The source of this sequence is a female patient younger than 10 who had a stem cell transplant for Fanconi anemia, so the T cells may come from the graft donor. Sequenced here: peripheral blood, sampled 360 days after TCRalphabeta/CD19-depleted stem cell transplant. The CDR3 DNA is TGCGCCACCCAACTCGGTCTGGCCGGGGAGCTGTTTTTT. It translates to CATQLGLAGELFF.